The 12 T cell receptor beta chains listed next were all sequenced from one sample in a study of cytotoxic CD8 clonotypes in ibrutinib-treated CLL (TCRdb year 2021). Libraries were constructed by the immunoSEQ multiplex PCR assay. In its TCRdb copy, this immuneACCESS table keeps in-frame sequences only and misses some clones. Where compared with another copy, unresolved V genes explain less than half of these, and the others have no known cause. The sample data list over 200,000 clones, and 60% to 80% of these were observed just once. The ten largest clones capture around 10% of the sample. The time point label of this sample denotes: approximately eleven months on ibrutinib. This specimen was PBMCs, taken after 12 months of ibrutinib treatment. The origin of the receptors is a human donor with chronic lymphocytic leukemia.

J is TRBJ2-1 and V is TRBV5-1; 8 bases line up with TRBD2. Germline V gene lookup returns CDR1 SGHRS and CDR2 YFSETQ. CDR3 length: 12 amino acids. J gave up 12 bases and V 3 bases, and 5 bases lay outside the gene matches. As DNA, the CDR3 is TGCGCCAGCAGCTGGGGCGGGGGGCGGCAGTTCTTC. As protein: CASSWGGGRQFF.

V and J are TRBV4-2 and TRBJ2-7, with D perhaps TRBD2 (5 bases). This CDR3 is built from 20 residues. V was shortened by 1 base and J by 0 bases, with 25 bases between the two germline ends. CDR1 and CDR2 from the germline V gene are LGHNA and YNFKEQ. CDR3 loop: CASSQVLSGHDRLLSYEQYF. Here the CDR3 DNA reads TGTGCCAGCAGCCAAGTACTAAGCGGTCACGACCGCCTCCTCTCCTACGAGCAGTACTTC.

This sequence joins TRBV19 and TRBJ2-7; D possibly corresponds to TRBD1 (5 bases). V lost 1 base and J 2 bases, leaving 12 bases between the germline ends. CDR3 length: 15 residues. Germline V gives CDR1 LNHDA, CDR2 SQIVND (reference sequence). For the CDR3, the DNA is TGTGCCAGTAGTATAGCGGGCAGGGATACCTACGAGCAGTACTTC. Protein product: CASSIAGRDTYEQYF.

The chain carries TRBV29-1 and TRBJ2-7; 7 bases are shared with TRBD2. Germline CDR1 reads SQVTM; CDR2 reads ANQGSEA. The V segment lost 5 bases and the J segment 3 bases; nucleotides outside the gene matches: 7. CDR3 size: 13 residues. This CDR3 reads CSVSSGTFYEQYF. The DNA for the CDR3 is TGCAGCGTTTCGAGCGGGACCTTCTACGAGCAGTACTTC.

This clone was detected once. V is TRBV5-1 and J is TRBJ2-5; 7 bases are a match to TRBD1. V lost 1 base, J lost 1 base, and 7 bases stayed unmatched. Germline V gene lookup returns CDR1 SGHRS and CDR2 YFSETQ. This CDR3 region has 16 residues. DNA of the CDR3: TGCGCCAGCAGCTTGACCCCGGACAGGCGCCAAGAGACCCAGTACTTC. Amino acids: CASSLTPDRRQETQYF.

This clone was counted a single time. CDR3 coding DNA: TGTGCCAGCAGTAGACCCCCGGGACAGGGCGGGGAGCAGTACTTC. Protein product: CASSRPPGQGGEQYF. The rearrangement uses TRBV27 and TRBJ2-7, with 9 bases aligning to TRBD1. The germline CDR1 and CDR2 sequences are MNHEY and SMNVEV (reference sequence). V trimming: 5 bases; J trimming: 7 bases; junction bases outside the gene matches: 12. The CDR3 sequence is 15 residues long.

V and J are TRBV6-5 and TRBJ2-5, with TRBD1 as a possible D gene (6 bases). V dropped 4 bases and J dropped 5 bases, with 20 bases sitting between them. The length of the CDR3 is 16 residues. CDR1 and CDR2 (germline): MNHEY, SVGAGI. In DNA, the CDR3 is TGTGCCAGCAGTTCCCTCGTCCAGGGGTTTGGTGAGACCCAGTACTTC. The encoded protein is CASSSLVQGFGETQYF.

J is TRBJ2-5 and V is TRBV7-2; no firm D call. Germline values: CDR1 SGHTA, CDR2 FQGNSA. The length of the CDR3 is 12 residues. The ends were cut back, 1 base at V and 4 bases at J, with 4 bases in the middle. CDR3 residues: CASSLEAETQYF. As DNA, the CDR3 is TGTGCCAGCAGCTTAGAGGCAGAGACCCAGTACTTC.

A single count supports this clone. The chain combines TRBV9 with TRBJ2-7; perhaps D is TRBD1 or TRBD2 (5 bases each). Germline loops: CDR1 SGDLS, CDR2 YYNGEE. Trimming took off 0 bases at V and 0 bases at J, with 10 bases between the two ends. The CDR3 sequence is 15 residues long. Here the CDR3 DNA reads TGTGCCAGCAGCGTAGGGCCGGGGCCCTCCTACGAGCAGTACTTC. Translated, it gives CASSVGPGPSYEQYF.

The rearrangement links TRBV18 to TRBJ1-1; D is unresolved. V dropped 1 base and J dropped 0 bases, with 15 bases sitting between them. The CDR3 covers 17 residues. Per the germline V gene, CDR1 is KGHSH and CDR2 is LQKENI. The CDR3 reads CASSPLIQYSVNTEAFF. The CDR3 DNA reads as TGTGCCAGCTCACCACTGATTCAGTACAGCGTGAACACTGAAGCTTTCTTT.

The chain combines TRBV7-9 with TRBJ1-3; 10 nucleotides line up with TRBD1. This CDR3 comprises 17 residues. With V trimmed by 4 bases and J by 0 bases, 6 bases remained unmatched. Germline loops: CDR1 SEHNR, CDR2 FQNEAQ (reference sequence). In nucleotides, the CDR3 is TGTGCCAGCAGCTGGTCCGGGACAGGGGACTCTGGAAACACCATATATTTT. Amino acid sequence: CASSWSGTGDSGNTIYF.

This clone was observed at least ten times. The chain has TRBV10-2 and TRBJ2-3; 12 bases agree with TRBD2. The CDR3 has 15 amino acids. The V and J ends lost 7 bases and 5 bases, in that order; junction bases with no gene match: 7. The germline CDR1 and CDR2 sequences are WSHSY and SAAADI. The CDR3 coding sequence is TGCGCCAGCACCAAACTAGCGGGAGGAGGAGATACGCAGTATTTT. As protein: CASTKLAGGGDTQYF.